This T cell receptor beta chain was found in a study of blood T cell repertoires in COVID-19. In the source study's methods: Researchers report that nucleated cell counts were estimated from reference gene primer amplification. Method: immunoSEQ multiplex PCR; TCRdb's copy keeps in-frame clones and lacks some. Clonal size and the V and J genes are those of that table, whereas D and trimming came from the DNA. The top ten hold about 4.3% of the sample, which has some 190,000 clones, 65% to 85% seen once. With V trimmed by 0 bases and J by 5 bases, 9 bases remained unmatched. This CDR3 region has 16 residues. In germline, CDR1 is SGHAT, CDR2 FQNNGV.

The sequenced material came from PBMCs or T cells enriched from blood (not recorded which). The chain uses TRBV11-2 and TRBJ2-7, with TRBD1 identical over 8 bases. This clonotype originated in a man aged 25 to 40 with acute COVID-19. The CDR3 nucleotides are TGTGCCAGCAGCTTAGATCTCACAGGGGGAATCCACGAGCAGTACTTC. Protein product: CASSLDLTGGIHEQYF.